The clone carrying this T cell receptor beta chain occurred a few times. Antigen specificity is unknown. A much larger clone sits a single nucleotide away, making a read error possible. Researchers drew blood RNA from unsorted whole blood and extracted germline DNA as well. Total RNA (roughly 530 ng) served as template for TCR beta cDNA synthesis primed by a constant-region primer. Sequencing libraries for TCR beta derived from three nested multiplex PCR rounds that used slightly modified ARM-PCR. The study ran its first two PCR rounds for around 10 cycles each, using TRBV1-TRBV30 forward primers and a C-beta reverse primer. TCRdb passed the multiplex PCR reads through MiXCR, listing each CDR3 protein once. Here the sample spans over 250,000 distinct CDR3 sequences, roughly 60% being singletons. These data originate in a study of tumor-infiltrating lymphocytes in primary liver carcinoma. Across the study: Primary liver carcinomas in the patients were surgically resected. Study-level points and caveats: Tumors and blood were compared for top-250-clone fraction, and tumors had the significantly higher value (p = 0.039).

Germline V gene sequence: CDR1 SGHAT, CDR2 FQNNGV. CDR3 length: 13 residues. Sequencing used peripheral blood. V is TRBV11-2 and J is TRBJ1-5, with D uncertain. This clonotype originated in a woman aged 25-40 years with primary liver carcinoma and hepatitis B virus infection. CDR3 amino acids: CTSSLISNQPQHF. The CDR3 DNA reads as TGTACCAGCAGCTTAATAAGCAATCAGCCCCAGCATTTT. Full variable domain (missing parts from reference TRBV11-2 and TRBJ1-5): EAGVAQSPRYKIIEKRQSVAFWCNPISGHATLYWYQQILGQGPKLLIQFQNNGVVDDSQLPKDRFSAERLKGVDSTLKIQPAKLEDSAVYLCTSSLISNQPQHFGDGTRLSIL.